Shown below are 30 T cell receptor beta chains from a single sample sequenced in a study of cytomegalovirus exposure and HLA in healthy donors. The PCR had 60 Vbeta and 13 Jbeta primers. The protocol was immunoSEQ multiplex PCR, while the TCRdb copy is restricted to in-frame clones and leaves out a portion. The sample has 140,000 or so clones; about 74% are singletons. Sequenced material: PBMCs. These receptor sequences come from a man aged 18 to 29 in good health and CMV-seropositive.

The chain employs TRBV18 and TRBJ2-3; possibly TRBD2 for D (7 bases). This CDR3 is built from 16 residues. Trimming took 5 bases from V and 1 from J, leaving 16 bases between them. The germline V gene encodes CDR1 KGHSH and CDR2 LQKENI. The CDR3, as DNA: TGTGCCAGCTCATCCGTGGGGGGGCAAGGCACAGATACGCAGTATTTT. Protein product: CASSSVGGQGTDTQYF.

The chain joins TRBV29-1 to TRBJ2-7, with D hard to call. From germline, CDR1 is SQVTM and CDR2 ANQGSEA. The V end lost 4 bases, the J end lost 3 bases, and 7 bases lay between the germline ends. There are 11 residues in the CDR3. The CDR3 protein is CSVVRSYEQYF. The CDR3 DNA sequence: TGCAGCGTTGTCAGAAGCTACGAGCAGTACTTC.

This chain uses TRBV5-1 with TRBJ1-6, with 8 positions matching TRBD1. The CDR3 loop spans 14 amino acids. The V and J ends lost 4 bases and 7 bases, in that order; junction bases with no gene match: 4. Per the germline V gene, CDR1 is SGHRS and CDR2 is YFSETQ. The CDR3: CASSARQGNSPLHF. The DNA of the CDR3 is TGCGCCAGCAGCGCCCGACAGGGGAATTCACCCCTCCACTTT.

The chain uses TRBV15 and TRBJ2-3; tentative D call: TRBD2 (6 bases). This CDR3 region has 15 residues. CDR1 LNHNV and CDR2 YYDKDF come from the germline V gene (reference sequence). Between the trimmed V and J ends, which lost 1 base and 3 bases, there was a span of 11 bases. The CDR3 loop reads CATSRAGVGTDTQYF. As DNA, the CDR3 is TGTGCCACCAGCAGAGCGGGGGTGGGTACAGATACGCAGTATTTT.

CDR3 in DNA: TGTGCCAGCAGCCTGGACAGTGGAAGTTATGGCTACACCTTC. This sequence encodes CASSLDSGSYGYTF. The chain combines TRBV28 with TRBJ1-2; perhaps TRBD1 as D (6 bases). V dropped 6 bases and J dropped 5 bases, with 16 bases sitting between them. The germline CDR1 and CDR2 sequences are MDHEN and SYDVKM. The CDR3 totals 14 residues.

The chain is built from TRBV2 and TRBJ2-7; 8 positions agree with TRBD1. Unmatched junction bases numbered 8, after V lost 7 bases and J lost 6 bases. CDR3 length equals 13 residues. CDR1 SNHLY and CDR2 FYNNEI come from the germline V gene. The CDR3 nucleotides read TGTGCCAGCAAAATCTTACAGGGGGTCGAGCAGTACTTC. Amino acid sequence: CASKILQGVEQYF.

This chain links TRBV6-5 with TRBJ1-3; tentative D call: TRBD1 (5 bases). The CDR3 is 13 amino acids. From germline, CDR1 is MNHEY and CDR2 SVGAGI. V was shortened by 5 bases and J by 14 bases, with 19 bases between the two germline ends. In nucleotides, the CDR3 is TGTGCCAGCAGTGTTGGGCAGGGCATGAAGGTATATTTT. Protein: CASSVGQGMKVYF.

The rearrangement uses TRBV2 and TRBJ1-5, with D possibly matching TRBD1 (5 bases). CDR1 SNHLY and CDR2 FYNNEI come from the germline V gene. Trimming removed 7 bases from V and 1 base from J, with 14 bases in between. CDR3 length equals 15 residues. The DNA of the CDR3 is TGTGCCAGCAACCGGGGGGTTCCAAGCAATCAGCCCCAGCATTTT. As protein: CASNRGVPSNQPQHF.

This clone was counted a few times. The chain uses TRBV10-3 and TRBJ1-4; D not certain. This CDR3 contains 13 residues. Trimming cost V 6 bases and J 6 bases, with 11 bases left between them. Looked up from germline, CDR1 is ENHRY and CDR2 is SYGVKD. CDR3 sequence reads: CAIRGREYEKLFF. The CDR3 DNA reads TGTGCCATCAGGGGGAGGGAATATGAAAAACTGTTTTTT.

The V call is TRBV4-2, the J call TRBJ1-4, with D tentatively TRBD1 (5 bases). The germline V gene has CDR1 LGHNA and CDR2 YNFKEQ. The V end was cut by 6 bases, the J end by 6 bases, with 17 bases between. This CDR3 has 15 amino acids. The CDR3 DNA reads as TGTGCCAGCAGTCTATGGTTCAGGGAAGATGAAAAACTGTTTTTT. It translates to CASSLWFREDEKLFF.

V and J are TRBV7-9 and TRBJ2-5; TRBD1 might be the D (6 bases). The V and J ends lost 1 base and 5 bases respectively, with 17 bases between them. The germline V gene has CDR1 SEHNR and CDR2 FQNEAQ (reference sequence). The CDR3 contains 16 residues. CDR3 DNA: TGTGCCAGCAGCTTAGGATCGGGGACACGTGTGGAGACCCAGTACTTC. Translating it yields CASSLGSGTRVETQYF.

This rearrangement joins TRBV6-1 to TRBJ2-7; D is perhaps TRBD1 (7 bases). V was shortened by 6 bases and J by 2 bases, with 17 bases between the two germline ends. The CDR3 consists of 15 residues. Germline CDR1 is MNHNS and CDR2 is SASEGT. This CDR3 is CASRAPGGNPYEQYF. The CDR3, as DNA: TGTGCCAGCAGAGCCCCAGGGGGGAACCCCTACGAGCAGTACTTC.

This chain uses TRBV7-2 with TRBJ2-1; D gene unclear. The CDR3 spans 13 residues. The germline V gene has CDR1 SGHTA and CDR2 FQGNSA. Trimming took off 8 bases at V and 6 bases at J, with 14 bases between the two ends. The CDR3 protein is CASGRSGLNEQFF. The CDR3 region has the DNA TGTGCCAGCGGCCGATCAGGCCTCAATGAGCAGTTCTTC.

Points on this clone: At one end the junction does not follow the germline gene, possibly because of a read error. The chain has TRBV7-7 and TRBJ2-5, with TRBD2 identical over 9 bases. Germline CDR1 SSHAT, CDR2 FNYEAQ (reference sequence). The CDR3 extends over 14 amino acids. CDR3 in DNA: TGTGCTAGCAGCTCATCACTAGCGGGAGAGACCCAGTACTTC. Amino acid sequence: CASSSSLAGETQYF.

V gene TRBV23-1 combines with J gene TRBJ1-2; D might be TRBD1 (6 bases). TRBV23-1 is treated as an ORF (open reading frame) with a function not yet certain. This CDR3 region has 15 residues. Trimming shortened V by 7 bases and J by 2 bases, and 17 bases separated the two germline ends. The CDR3 DNA reads as TGCGCCAGCATCCCAGGGGCGGACCGAAACTATGGCTACACCTTC. As protein: CASIPGADRNYGYTF.

This chain joins TRBV5-4 and TRBJ1-4, with TRBD1 as a possible D gene (6 bases). Trimming cost V 4 bases and J 10 bases, with 23 bases left between them. This CDR3 spans 16 amino acids. In germline, CDR1 is SGHNT, CDR2 YYREEE (reference sequence). The CDR3 coding sequence is TGTGCCAGCAGCCCAAGAAGGGGGGGACAAAGTGGAAAACTGTTTTTT. It codes for CASSPRRGGQSGKLFF.

The chain combines TRBV18 with TRBJ2-1, with D possibly matching TRBD1 (6 bases). Trimming removed 4 bases from V and 4 bases from J, with 14 bases in between. CDR1 and CDR2 from the germline V gene are KGHSH and LQKENI. This CDR3 contains 15 residues. DNA for the CDR3: TGTGCCAGCTCACACCCTGGACAGAAGTACAATGAGCAGTTCTTC. Encoded protein: CASSHPGQKYNEQFF.

The rearrangement links TRBV2 to TRBJ2-3, with a tentative D call TRBD1 (5 bases). CDR3 length equals 15 residues. Trimming stripped 4 bases from V and 0 bases from J, with 11 bases between. Germline CDR1 is SNHLY and CDR2 is FYNNEI. CDR3: CASSVVDSSTDTQYF. CDR3 coding DNA: TGTGCCAGCAGTGTTGTTGACAGTAGCACAGATACGCAGTATTTT. Using reference TRBV2 and TRBJ2-3 for the parts outside the CDR3, the full variable domain is EPEVTQTPSHQVTQMGQEVILRCVPISNHLYFYWYRQILGQKVEFLVSFYNNEISEKSEIFDDQFSVERPDGSNFTLKIRSTKLEDSAMYFCASSVVDSSTDTQYFGPGTRLTVL.

This sequence joins TRBV11-2 and TRBJ2-3; D might be TRBD1 (5 bases). Deletions cut 6 bases from V and 8 bases from J, with 12 bases between. The CDR3 is made up of 12 amino acids. In germline, CDR1 is SGHAT, CDR2 FQNNGV. The CDR3 loop reads CASRSTEVTQYF. In DNA, the CDR3 is TGTGCCAGCAGGTCGACAGAAGTTACGCAGTATTTT.

This clone was seen more than once but under ten times. The chain combines TRBV6-5 with TRBJ1-6; 7 bases align to TRBD1. The germline gives CDR1 MNHEY, CDR2 SVGAGI. Losses at the gene ends were 6 bases for V and 18 bases for J; bases not matched to a gene: 14. The CDR3 spans 13 residues. The CDR3 reads CASSQDTGQTDHF. DNA for the CDR3: TGTGCCAGCAGCCAGGACACGGGACAGACGGACCACTTT.

The rearrangement links TRBV27 to TRBJ1-6; D ambiguous. The CDR3 has 13 amino acids. Between the trimmed V and J ends, which lost 8 bases and 5 bases, there was a span of 10 bases. Germline V gene sequence: CDR1 MNHEY, CDR2 SMNVEV (reference sequence). The CDR3 DNA sequence: TGTGCCAGCCGCCGGGTTCATAATTCACCCCTCCACTTT. Translated: CASRRVHNSPLHF.

The V and J genes are TRBV5-6 and TRBJ2-7; D not certain. The germline gives CDR1 SGHDT, CDR2 YYEEEE. Trimming stripped 2 bases from V and 5 bases from J, with 20 bases between. The CDR3 spans 16 residues. This CDR3 reads CASSFGVLRSWDEQYF. The CDR3 region has the DNA TGTGCCAGCAGCTTCGGTGTTTTGCGGTCCTGGGACGAGCAGTACTTC.

The J gene is TRBJ2-7, the V gene TRBV28, with 9 bases matching TRBD1. Germline CDR1 is MDHEN and CDR2 is SYDVKM. V lost 6 bases, J lost 0 bases, and 3 bases stayed unmatched. CDR3 length: 14 amino acids. The DNA for the CDR3 is TGTGCCAGCAGACGACAGGGGGACTCCTACGAGCAGTACTTC. Translated, it gives CASRRQGDSYEQYF.

This clone came up once. The V call is TRBV28, the J call TRBJ2-7; TRBD2 agrees at 7 bases. In germline, CDR1 is MDHEN, CDR2 SYDVKM. V lost 8 bases to trimming and J lost 3 bases; unmatched junction nucleotides: 4. The CDR3 runs to 12 residues. The CDR3 reads CASSTGGYEQYF. Written as DNA, the CDR3 is TGTGCCAGCTCGACGGGGGGCTACGAGCAGTACTTC. Full variable domain (rest looked up from reference TRBV28 and TRBJ2-7): DVKVTQSSRYLVKRTGEKVFLECVQDMDHENMFWYRQDPGLGLRLIYFSYDVKMKEKGDIPEGYSVSREKKERFSLILESASTNQTSMYLCASSTGGYEQYFGPGTRLTVT.

CDR3: CASSTQLLGRTDTQYF. In nucleotides, the CDR3 is TGTGCCAGCAGTACCCAACTTTTGGGGAGGACAGATACGCAGTATTTT. This chain joins TRBV28 and TRBJ2-3, with D possibly TRBD2 on 6 matching bases. With 5 bases removed from V and 3 bases from J, the gap between germline ends came to 18 bases. Germline lookup yields CDR1 MDHEN and CDR2 SYDVKM. The CDR3 runs 16 residues.

The chain combines TRBV5-4 with TRBJ2-3, with 10 nucleotides matching TRBD2. V lost 4 bases and J lost 7; bases outside the gene matches: 6. The CDR3 covers 14 residues. Germline V gives CDR1 SGHNT, CDR2 YYREEE (reference sequence). The CDR3 here is CASSLRTSGNTQYF. CDR3 DNA sequence: TGTGCCAGCAGCCTACGGACTAGCGGAAATACGCAGTATTTT.

The CDR3: CASSQGTSGRTDTQYF. DNA of the CDR3: TGTGCCAGCAGCCAAGGGACTAGCGGACGCACAGATACGCAGTATTTT. The chain has TRBV4-2 and TRBJ2-3; 10 bases fit TRBD2. Germline lookup yields CDR1 LGHNA and CDR2 YNFKEQ. V lost 1 base and J lost 1; bases outside the gene matches: 2. This CDR3 has 16 amino acids.

Only a few counts were recorded for this clone. The chain recombines TRBV5-4 with TRBJ2-7, with D maybe TRBD1 (6 bases). Deletions cut 4 bases from V and 5 bases from J, with 16 bases between. CDR1 is SGHNT, CDR2 YYREEE, per germline (reference sequence). The CDR3 spans 14 residues. CDR3 residues: CASSPQGYKDEQYF. The CDR3 bases are TGTGCCAGCAGCCCGCAGGGGTATAAGGACGAGCAGTACTTC.

This clone has just a few counts. The chain links TRBV6-6 to TRBJ1-1; D not certain. Per germline, CDR1 MNHNY and CDR2 SVGAGI (reference sequence). The germline V and J ends were trimmed by 2 bases and 1 base, with 11 bases remaining between them. This CDR3 contains 15 residues. The chain's CDR3 is CASSYPGSGNTEAFF. The CDR3, as DNA: TGTGCCAGCAGTTACCCCGGGTCTGGGAACACTGAAGCTTTCTTT.

This clone was seen once. V and J are TRBV7-9 and TRBJ1-2; a weak D match, TRBD1 (5 bases). The ends were cut back, 0 bases at V and 6 bases at J, with 8 bases in the middle. The CDR3 is 13 amino acids. Germline V gene lookup returns CDR1 SEHNR and CDR2 FQNEAQ (reference sequence). CDR3 sequence (DNA): TGTGCCAGCAGCTTAGCGGCAGGGAATGGCTACACCTTC. Protein: CASSLAAGNGYTF.